This T cell receptor (beta chain) came from a study of OX40 agonist ivuxolimab in advanced cancers. Study summary: Partial responses were recorded for three patients, including one with hepatocellular carcinoma and two with cutaneous melanoma.

Comment on this clone: Its antigen is still unknown.

Germline V lookup: CDR1 LGHNT, CDR2 FRNRAP. V dropped 6 bases and J dropped 4; count of bases not matched to a gene: 7. CDR3 length equals 14 residues. General study findings and limits: The study found that CD8+ T cells averaged more expanded clones than CD4+.

Only in-frame clones appear in the TCRdb table, and some are missing; sequencing was by immunoSEQ multiplex PCR. This table has roughly 80,000 clones, around 80% appearing once. This clonotype was sampled from an adult with an advanced solid tumor such as melanoma, head and neck, liver or kidney cancer. The source was CD4+ or CD8+ T cells sorted from blood, collected in a trial of the OX40 agonist ivuxolimab. The chain recombines TRBV12-5 with TRBJ2-5; 8 nucleotides agree with TRBD1. In DNA, the CDR3 is TGTGCTAGTGGCGAGGGACAGGCCCTAGAGACCCAGTACTTC. The encoded protein is CASGEGQALETQYF.